This T cell receptor (beta chain) was retrieved from a study of technical replicates of blood from a handful of donors. Sequencing used immunoSEQ multiplex PCR; TCRdb keeps in-frame clones, though not all of them. The table lists about 89,000 clones, roughly 94% of them singletons, with about 0.25% in the top ten. The germline gives CDR1 MNHEY, CDR2 SVGAGI. The length of the CDR3 is 15 residues. V gave up 6 bases and J gave up 8 bases; unmatched junction bases: 11. The sequenced material came from T cells isolated from PBMCs. The chain is built from TRBV6-5 and TRBJ2-1; 9 nucleotides align to TRBD2. This receptor was identified in a human donor in good health. CDR3 nucleotide sequence: TGTGCCAGCAGAACCGGGACTAGCCGACTAGATGAGCAGTTCTTC. It is translated as CASRTGTSRLDEQFF.